Following are 18 T cell receptor beta chains from one sample sequenced in a study of blood T cells in healthy people across ages. With a J-beta primer mix and a sample-barcoded 5' primer, a second PCR ran roughly 6 to 11 cycles. TCRdb processed the 5' RACE reads anew with MiXCR; each CDR3 protein has one entry. This sample carries about 940,000 distinct CDR3 sequences, roughly 50% of them seen once, and the ten largest clones take roughly 13%. The sequencing sample was made of blood. All receptors derive from a man aged 30-40 years in good health.

This clonotype was seen only a few times. This chain connects TRBV6-5 to TRBJ1-2, with D perhaps matching TRBD1 (6 bases). Trimming stripped 2 bases from V and 9 bases from J, with 16 bases between. Germline V gene sequence: CDR1 MNHEY, CDR2 SVGAGI. The CDR3 totals 14 residues. Here the CDR3 reads CASSYAGASDSYTF. DNA of the CDR3: TGTGCCAGCAGTTACGCAGGGGCTAGCGACAGCTACACCTTC.

This clonotype was seen only a few times. V and J are TRBV2 and TRBJ1-4, with D tentatively TRBD1 (5 bases). The germline V and J ends were trimmed by 2 bases and 6 bases, with 13 bases remaining between them. Per germline, CDR1 SNHLY and CDR2 FYNNEI. This CDR3 spans 15 amino acids. The CDR3 sequence: CASSETSAGHEKLFF. As DNA, the CDR3 is TGTGCCAGCAGTGAAACGTCGGCAGGGCATGAAAAACTGTTTTTT.

This chain uses TRBV20-1 with TRBJ2-3; D not certain. CDR3 length: 13 residues. Trimming removed 2 bases at V and 4 bases at J, with 10 bases between. Germline values: CDR1 DFQATT, CDR2 SNEGSKA (reference sequence). CDR3 region: CSARITGADTQYF. CDR3 in DNA: TGCAGTGCTAGAATTACGGGTGCAGATACGCAGTATTTT.

This clonotype appeared a few times. The V call is TRBV30, the J call TRBJ1-1; D gene ambiguous. This CDR3 comprises 10 residues. Trimming left V 2 bases short and J 5 bases short, with 3 bases between. Germline V gene data show CDR1 as GTSNPN and CDR2 as SVGIG (reference sequence). The CDR3 reads CAWSRTEAFF. The CDR3 DNA is TGTGCCTGGAGTAGGACTGAAGCTTTCTTT.

The chain couples TRBV27 to TRBJ2-7, with TRBD1 as a possible D gene (5 bases). Germline CDR1 MNHEY, CDR2 SMNVEV (reference sequence). Between the trimmed V and J ends, which lost 2 bases and 2 bases, there was a span of 10 bases. This CDR3 comprises 14 residues. As DNA, the CDR3 is TGTGCCAGCAGTTTAGGCAGGGCCCCCTACGAGCAGTACTTC. It encodes CASSLGRAPYEQYF.

The chain combines TRBV9 with TRBJ2-3, with a possible D match to TRBD2 (5 bases). The CDR3 extends over 16 amino acids. Germline V lookup: CDR1 SGDLS, CDR2 YYNGEE. V was shortened by 2 bases and J by 1 base, with 14 bases between the two germline ends. CDR3 DNA sequence: TGTGCCAGCAGCGTGGAATCCGGGCGGGGCACAGATACGCAGTATTTT. It encodes CASSVESGRGTDTQYF.

Turning to this clonotype: One junction end disagrees with the germline gene, perhaps due to a read error. For the CDR3, the DNA is TGTGCCAGCAGCTTCGACAGGGGATCCTACAATGGGCAGTTCTTC. Its protein is CASSFDRGSYNGQFF. The chain employs TRBV7-3 and TRBJ2-1; TRBD1 aligns across 8 bases. Germline V lookup: CDR1 SGHTA, CDR2 FQGTGA. The CDR3 loop spans 15 amino acids.

This clonotype has a handful of counts. V is TRBV28 and J is TRBJ2-5, with 7 nucleotides matching TRBD1. The end of the DNA aligns better with TRBJ2-7, so the J call may be wrong. The CDR3 contains 16 residues. Germline V gives CDR1 MDHEN, CDR2 SYDVKM. The CDR3 reads CASIMIPGQTHYEQYF. DNA of the CDR3: TGTGCCAGCATCATGATACCGGGACAGACACACTACGAGCAGTACTTC.

This clonotype was observed a handful of times. The chain uses TRBV12-3 or TRBV12-4 and TRBJ2-3; no clear D. The V gene lost 3 bases and the J gene lost 1 base, with 8 bases spanning the gap. This CDR3 is 14 amino acids long. The CDR3 bases are TGTGCCAGCAGTTTCTCGGACCGCACAGATACGCAGTATTTT. This encodes CASSFSDRTDTQYF.

This clonotype was detected a few times. The rearrangement joins TRBV6-6 to TRBJ2-1, with unresolved D. The CDR3 totals 12 residues. The ends were cut back, 2 bases at V and 4 bases at J, with 3 bases in the middle. The germline V gene has CDR1 MNHNY and CDR2 SVGAGI (reference sequence). CDR3 sequence: CASSYRYNEQFF. DNA for the CDR3: TGTGCCAGCAGTTACCGGTACAATGAGCAGTTCTTC.

The chain links TRBV12-3 or TRBV12-4 to TRBJ2-5; D not resolved. The J call may be in error: the DNA end matches TRBJ2-7 better. CDR3 length: 12 residues. The CDR3 protein is CASSFSLDEQYF. The CDR3 DNA follows: TGTGCCAGCAGTTTTTCTCTCGACGAGCAGTACTTC.

The V gene is TRBV5-1, the J gene TRBJ1-2, with D possibly matching TRBD1 (6 bases). CDR1 and CDR2 (germline): SGHRS, YFSETQ. The CDR3 spans 15 residues. V gave up 2 bases and J gave up 1 base, with 12 bases separating them. The CDR3 sequence is CASSFVGGLNYGYTF. The CDR3 DNA follows: TGCGCCAGCAGCTTCGTAGGGGGTCTTAACTATGGCTACACCTTC.

This clonotype was detected a few times. The genes are TRBV2 and TRBJ2-5, with D perhaps TRBD1 (6 bases). Germline-derived CDR1 and CDR2 are SNHLY and FYNNEI. The CDR3 has 12 residues. Trimming cost V 4 bases and J 13 bases, with 16 bases left between them. The CDR3 DNA sequence: TGTGCCAGCAGTGGGGGGACATCTATGTGGTACTTC. This translates into CASSGGTSMWYF.

This clonotype was counted between two and nine times. The chain has TRBV20-1 and TRBJ2-3, with 7 bases aligning to TRBD1. Germline V gene data show CDR1 as DFQATT and CDR2 as SNEGSKA (reference sequence). V lost 5 bases to trimming and J lost 3 bases; unmatched junction nucleotides: 11. The CDR3 has 15 amino acids. CDR3 in amino acids: CSAGYTGVETDTQYF. CDR3 nucleotide sequence: TGCAGTGCTGGATACACAGGGGTTGAGACAGATACGCAGTATTTT.

V usage is TRBV5-6 and J usage is TRBJ2-5; 10 bases agree with TRBD2. The better agreement between TRBJ2-7 and the DNA end casts doubt on the J call. The germline V gene has CDR1 SGHDT and CDR2 YYEEEE. CDR3 length: 19 amino acids. The CDR3 reads CASSLAITARTSGTYEQYF. CDR3 DNA: TGTGCCAGCAGCTTGGCCATCACGGCACGGACTAGCGGAACCTACGAGCAGTACTTC.

The J gene is TRBJ2-7, the V gene TRBV30, with D perhaps TRBD1 (7 bases). Per the germline V gene, CDR1 is GTSNPN and CDR2 is SVGIG (reference sequence). The CDR3 consists of 12 residues. V was trimmed by 7 bases and J by 4 bases, leaving 14 bases between them. In DNA form, the CDR3 reads TGTGCCTTGACCTCAGGGGGGTACGAGCAGTACTTC. Protein product: CALTSGGYEQYF. Complete variable domain (other parts from reference TRBV30 and TRBJ2-7): SQTIHQWPATLVQPVGSPLSLECTVEGTSNPNLYWYRQAAGRGLQLLFYSVGIGQISSEVPQNLSASRPQDRQFILSSKKLLLSDSGFYLCALTSGGYEQYFGPGTRLTVT.

The chain combines TRBV20-1 with TRBJ1-5; TRBD1 matches at 7 bases. The CDR3 covers 14 residues. Germline loops: CDR1 DFQATT, CDR2 SNEGSKA (reference sequence). Losses at the gene ends were 2 bases for V and 6 bases for J; bases not matched to a gene: 7. This CDR3 is CSARQGGDSQPQHF. DNA of the CDR3: TGCAGTGCTAGACAGGGGGGAGACAGTCAGCCCCAGCATTTT.

V is TRBV5-5 and J is TRBJ1-1; 9 bases map to TRBD1. Germline-derived CDR1 and CDR2 are SGHKS and YYEKEE (reference sequence). The ends lost 4 bases at V and 4 bases at J; junction bases unmatched: 11. This CDR3 is 16 amino acids long. The CDR3 nucleotides read TGTGCCAGCAGCATAAATCGTGGACAGGGGAGCACTGAAGCTTTCTTT. Its protein product is CASSINRGQGSTEAFF. Drawing the rest from reference TRBV5-5 and TRBJ1-1, the complete variable domain is DAGVTQSPTHLIKTRGQQVTLRCSPISGHKSVSWYQQVLGQGPQFIFQYYEKEERGRGNFPDRFSARQFPNYSSELNVNALLLGDSALYLCASSINRGQGSTEAFFGQGTRLTVV.